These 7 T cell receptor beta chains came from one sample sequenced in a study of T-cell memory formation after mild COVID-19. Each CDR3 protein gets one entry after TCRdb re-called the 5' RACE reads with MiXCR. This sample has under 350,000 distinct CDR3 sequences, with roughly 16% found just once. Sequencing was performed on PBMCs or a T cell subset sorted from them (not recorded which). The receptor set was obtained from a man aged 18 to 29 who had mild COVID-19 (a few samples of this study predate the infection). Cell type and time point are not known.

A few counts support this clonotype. CDR3 in amino acids: CASSLPPEETQYF. The CDR3 nucleotides are TGTGCCAGCAGCTTACCCCCCGAAGAGACCCAGTACTTC. This rearrangement joins TRBV11-3 to TRBJ2-5; D remains ambiguous. V dropped 2 bases and J dropped 3 bases, with 7 bases sitting between them. The germline V gene encodes CDR1 SGHNT and CDR2 YENEEA. The CDR3 has 13 amino acids.

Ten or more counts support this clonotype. The CDR3 sequence is CATSRAGSYNSPLHF. The CDR3, as DNA: TGTGCCACCTCGCGGGCGGGGTCCTATAATTCACCCCTCCACTTT. The rearrangement uses TRBV6-5 and TRBJ1-6, with D unresolved. The V end lost 10 bases, the J end lost 1 base, and 14 bases lay between the germline ends. The length of the CDR3 is 15 residues. Germline CDR1 reads MNHEY; CDR2 reads SVGAGI.

The CDR3 coding sequence is TGCGCCAGCAGCTTGGAAGGACAGGGAAACTCACCCCTCCACTTT. Protein: CASSLEGQGNSPLHF. The chain recombines TRBV5-1 with TRBJ1-6; TRBD1 aligns across 8 bases. With V trimmed by 0 bases and J by 10 bases, 6 bases remained unmatched. CDR1 and CDR2 from the germline V gene are SGHRS and YFSETQ. The CDR3 is 15 amino acids.

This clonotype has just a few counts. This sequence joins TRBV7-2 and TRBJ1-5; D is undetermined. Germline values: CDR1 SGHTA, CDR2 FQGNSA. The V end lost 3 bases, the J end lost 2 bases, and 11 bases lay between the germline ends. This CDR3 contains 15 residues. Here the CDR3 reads CASSFGRNGNQPQHF. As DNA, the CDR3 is TGTGCCAGCAGCTTTGGGCGAAATGGCAATCAGCCCCAGCATTTT.

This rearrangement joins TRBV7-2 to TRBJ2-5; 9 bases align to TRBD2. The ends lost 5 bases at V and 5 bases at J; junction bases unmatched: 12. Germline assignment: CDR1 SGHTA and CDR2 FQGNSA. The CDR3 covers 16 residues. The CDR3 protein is CASSHRRRGGRETQYF. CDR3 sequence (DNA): TGTGCCAGCAGCCATAGGCGGCGGGGGGGCAGGGAGACCCAGTACTTC.

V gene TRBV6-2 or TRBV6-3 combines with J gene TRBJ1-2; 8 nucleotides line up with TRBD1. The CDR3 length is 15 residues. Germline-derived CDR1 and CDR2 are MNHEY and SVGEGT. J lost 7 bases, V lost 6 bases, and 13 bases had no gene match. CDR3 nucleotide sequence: TGTGCCAGCAGCCGTCCGGACAGGGCCAGAGGTGGCTACACCTTC. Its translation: CASSRPDRARGGYTF.

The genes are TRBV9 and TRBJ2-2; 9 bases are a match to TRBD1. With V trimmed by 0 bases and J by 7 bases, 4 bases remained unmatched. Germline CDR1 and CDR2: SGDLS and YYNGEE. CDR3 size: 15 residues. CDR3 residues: CASSVGDRAIGELFF. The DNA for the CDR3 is TGTGCCAGCAGCGTAGGGGACAGGGCAATCGGGGAGCTGTTTTTT.